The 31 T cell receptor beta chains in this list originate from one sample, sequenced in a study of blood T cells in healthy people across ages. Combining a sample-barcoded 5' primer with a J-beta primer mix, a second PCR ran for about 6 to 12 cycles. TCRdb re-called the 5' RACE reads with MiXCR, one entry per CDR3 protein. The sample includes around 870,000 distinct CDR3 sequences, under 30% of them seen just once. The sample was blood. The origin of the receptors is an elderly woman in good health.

The CDR3 DNA sequence: TGCAGTGCTAGAGTAGGCGGGGGGGCCCGAGAGACCCAGTACTTC. It yields the protein CSARVGGGARETQYF. V gene TRBV20-1 combines with J gene TRBJ2-5; 9 bases are shared with TRBD2. The CDR3 is 15 amino acids. CDR1 is DFQATT, CDR2 SNEGSKA, per germline (reference sequence). With 1 base clipped from V and 4 bases from J, the junction kept 7 bases outside the gene matches.

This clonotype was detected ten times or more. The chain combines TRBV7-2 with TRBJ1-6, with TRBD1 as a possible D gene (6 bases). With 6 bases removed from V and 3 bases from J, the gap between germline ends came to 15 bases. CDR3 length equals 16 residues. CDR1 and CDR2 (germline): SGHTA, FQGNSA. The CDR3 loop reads CASSYQPTGYNSPLHF. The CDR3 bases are TGTGCCAGCAGTTATCAACCGACAGGCTATAATTCACCCCTCCACTTT.

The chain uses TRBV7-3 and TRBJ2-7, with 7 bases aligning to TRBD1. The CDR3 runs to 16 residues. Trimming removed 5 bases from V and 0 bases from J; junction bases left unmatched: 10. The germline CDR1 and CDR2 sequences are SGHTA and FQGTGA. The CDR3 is CASSLLDRDSSYEQYF. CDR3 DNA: TGTGCCAGCAGCCTACTTGACCGGGACAGCTCCTACGAGCAGTACTTC.

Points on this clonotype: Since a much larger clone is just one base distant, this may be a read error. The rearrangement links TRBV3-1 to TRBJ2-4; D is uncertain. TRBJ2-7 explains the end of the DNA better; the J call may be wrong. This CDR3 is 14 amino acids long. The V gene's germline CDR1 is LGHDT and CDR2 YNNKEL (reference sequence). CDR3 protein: CASSQDRQCYEQYF. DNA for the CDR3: TGTGCCAGCAGCCAAGATAGGCAGTGCTACGAGCAGTACTTC.

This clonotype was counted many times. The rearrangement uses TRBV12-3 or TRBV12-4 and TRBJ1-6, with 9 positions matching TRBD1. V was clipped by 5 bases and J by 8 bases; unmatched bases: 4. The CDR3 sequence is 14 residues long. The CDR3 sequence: CASSPQGAYSPLHF. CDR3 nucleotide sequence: TGTGCCAGCAGTCCACAGGGGGCTTATTCACCCCTCCACTTT.

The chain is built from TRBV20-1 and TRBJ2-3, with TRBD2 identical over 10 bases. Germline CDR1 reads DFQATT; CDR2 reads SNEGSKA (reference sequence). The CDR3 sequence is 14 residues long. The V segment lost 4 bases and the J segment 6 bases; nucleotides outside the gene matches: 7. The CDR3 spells CSAIPSGGGDTQYF. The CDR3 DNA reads TGCAGTGCTATTCCTAGCGGGGGTGGGGATACGCAGTATTTT.

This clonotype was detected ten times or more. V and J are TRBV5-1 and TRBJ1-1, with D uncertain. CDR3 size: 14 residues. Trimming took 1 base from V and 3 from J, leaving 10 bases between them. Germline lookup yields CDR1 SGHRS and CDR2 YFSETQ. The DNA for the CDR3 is TGCGCCAGCAGCTTGATAGTTGGGGACACTGAAGCTTTCTTT. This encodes CASSLIVGDTEAFF.

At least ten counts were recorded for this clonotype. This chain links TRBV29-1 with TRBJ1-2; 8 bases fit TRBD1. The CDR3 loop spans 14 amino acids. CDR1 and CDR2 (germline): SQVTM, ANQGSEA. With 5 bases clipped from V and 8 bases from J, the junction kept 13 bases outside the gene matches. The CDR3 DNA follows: TGCAGCGTTATGGTTGGCGGGACAGGAAGGGGCTACACCTTC. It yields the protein CSVMVGGTGRGYTF.

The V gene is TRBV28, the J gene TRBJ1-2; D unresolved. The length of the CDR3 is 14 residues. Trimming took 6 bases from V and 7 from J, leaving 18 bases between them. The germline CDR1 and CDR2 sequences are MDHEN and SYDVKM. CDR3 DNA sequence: TGTGCCAGCAGCCTCCCCGGGTTAGCGGGTGGCTACACCTTC. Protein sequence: CASSLPGLAGGYTF.

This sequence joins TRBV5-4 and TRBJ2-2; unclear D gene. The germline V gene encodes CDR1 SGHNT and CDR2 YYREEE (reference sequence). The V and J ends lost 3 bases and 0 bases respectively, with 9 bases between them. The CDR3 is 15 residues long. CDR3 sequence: CASSSGPPNTGELFF. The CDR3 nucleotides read TGTGCCAGCAGCTCGGGTCCACCGAACACCGGGGAGCTGTTTTTT.

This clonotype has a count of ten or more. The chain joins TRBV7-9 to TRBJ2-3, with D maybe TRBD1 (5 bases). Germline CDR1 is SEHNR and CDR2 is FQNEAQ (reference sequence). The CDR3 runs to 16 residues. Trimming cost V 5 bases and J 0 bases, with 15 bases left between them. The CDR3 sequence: CASSARPTESTDTQYF. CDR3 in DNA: TGTGCCAGCAGCGCCCGACCGACAGAGAGCACAGATACGCAGTATTTT.

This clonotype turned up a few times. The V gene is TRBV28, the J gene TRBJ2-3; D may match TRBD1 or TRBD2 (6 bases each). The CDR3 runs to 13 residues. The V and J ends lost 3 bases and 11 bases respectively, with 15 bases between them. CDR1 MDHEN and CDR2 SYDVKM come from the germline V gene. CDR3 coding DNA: TGTGCCAGCAGTTTTTCGGGGGCCGCCCTGCAGTATTTT. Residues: CASSFSGAALQYF. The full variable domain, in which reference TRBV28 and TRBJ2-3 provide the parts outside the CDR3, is DVKVTQSSRYLVKRTGEKVFLECVQDMDHENMFWYRQDPGLGLRLIYFSYDVKMKEKGDIPEGYSVSREKKERFSLILESASTNQTSMYLCASSFSGAALQYFGPGTRLTVL.

The CDR3 DNA follows: TGTGCCAGCAGTAGGACAGGGGTGGTAACTAATGAAAAACTGTTTTTT. Its translation: CASSRTGVVTNEKLFF. The chain carries TRBV25-1 and TRBJ1-4, with TRBD1 matching 9 bases. Looked up from germline, CDR1 is MGHDK and CDR2 is SYGVNS. This CDR3 is built from 16 residues. The junction had 5 bases not matched to a gene; V was cut back by 5 bases and J by 1 base.

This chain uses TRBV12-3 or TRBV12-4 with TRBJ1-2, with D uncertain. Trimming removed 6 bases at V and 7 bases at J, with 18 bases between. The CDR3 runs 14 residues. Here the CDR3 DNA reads TGTGCCAGCAGGAACGAACCGCTAACCGTTGGCTACACCTTC. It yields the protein CASRNEPLTVGYTF.

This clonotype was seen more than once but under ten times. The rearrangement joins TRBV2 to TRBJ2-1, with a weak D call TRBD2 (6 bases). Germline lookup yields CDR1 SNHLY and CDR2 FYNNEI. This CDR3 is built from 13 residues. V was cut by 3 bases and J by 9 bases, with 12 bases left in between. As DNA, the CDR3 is TGTGCCAGCAGTGACCTCCCCGGGGGTGAGCAGTTCTTC. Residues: CASSDLPGGEQFF. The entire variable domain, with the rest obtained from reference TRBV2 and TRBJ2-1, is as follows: EPEVTQTPSHQVTQMGQEVILRCVPISNHLYFYWYRQILGQKVEFLVSFYNNEISEKSEIFDDQFSVERPDGSNFTLKIRSTKLEDSAMYFCASSDLPGGEQFFGPGTRLTVL.

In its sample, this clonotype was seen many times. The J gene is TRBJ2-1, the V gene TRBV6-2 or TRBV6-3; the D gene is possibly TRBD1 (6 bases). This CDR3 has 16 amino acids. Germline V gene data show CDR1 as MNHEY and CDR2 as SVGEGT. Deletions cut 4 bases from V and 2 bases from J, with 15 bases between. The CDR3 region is CASSSYSGVTYNEQFF. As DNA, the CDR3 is TGTGCCAGCAGTTCTTACTCAGGGGTGACCTACAATGAGCAGTTCTTC.

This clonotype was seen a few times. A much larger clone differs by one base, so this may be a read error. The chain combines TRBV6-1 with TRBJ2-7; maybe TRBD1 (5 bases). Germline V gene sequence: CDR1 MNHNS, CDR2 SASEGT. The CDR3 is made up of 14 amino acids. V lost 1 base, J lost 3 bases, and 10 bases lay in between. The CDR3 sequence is CASSEVTESYEQYF. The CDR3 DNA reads TGTGCCAGCAGTGAAGTGACAGAAAGCTACGAGCAGTACTTC.

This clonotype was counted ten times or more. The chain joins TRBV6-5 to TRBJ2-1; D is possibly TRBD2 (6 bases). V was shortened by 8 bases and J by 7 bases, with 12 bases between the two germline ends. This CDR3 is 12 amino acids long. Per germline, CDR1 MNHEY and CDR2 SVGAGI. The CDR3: CASRGSGNEQFF. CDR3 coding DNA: TGTGCCAGCCGGGGGTCGGGGAATGAGCAGTTCTTC.

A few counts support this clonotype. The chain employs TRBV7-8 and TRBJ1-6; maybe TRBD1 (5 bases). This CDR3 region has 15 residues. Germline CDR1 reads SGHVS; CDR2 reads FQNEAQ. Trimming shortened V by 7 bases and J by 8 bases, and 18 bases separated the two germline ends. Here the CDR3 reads CASTEDGGSYSPLHF. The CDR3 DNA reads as TGTGCCAGCACCGAAGACGGGGGGTCCTATTCACCCCTCCACTTT.

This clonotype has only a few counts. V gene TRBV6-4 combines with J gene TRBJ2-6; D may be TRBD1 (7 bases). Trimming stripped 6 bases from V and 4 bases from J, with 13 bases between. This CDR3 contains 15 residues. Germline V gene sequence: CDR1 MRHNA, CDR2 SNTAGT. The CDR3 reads CASSRGAQGANVLTF. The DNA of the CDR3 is TGTGCCAGCAGCAGGGGGGCGCAAGGGGCCAACGTCCTGACTTTC.

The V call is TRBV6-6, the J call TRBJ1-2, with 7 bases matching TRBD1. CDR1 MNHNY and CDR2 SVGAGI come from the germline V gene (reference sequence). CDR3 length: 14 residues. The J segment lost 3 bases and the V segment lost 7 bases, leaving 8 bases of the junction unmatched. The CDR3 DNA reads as TGTGCCAGCAACCGAGGGGGCGCGGACTATGGCTACACCTTC. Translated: CASNRGGADYGYTF.

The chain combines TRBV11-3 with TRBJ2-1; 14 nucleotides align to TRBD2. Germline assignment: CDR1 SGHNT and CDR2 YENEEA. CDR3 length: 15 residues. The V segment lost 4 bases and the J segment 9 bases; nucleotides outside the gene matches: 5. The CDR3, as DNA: TGTGCCAGCAGCTCGGGACTAGCGGGAGTTAGTGAGCAGTTCTTC. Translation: CASSSGLAGVSEQFF.

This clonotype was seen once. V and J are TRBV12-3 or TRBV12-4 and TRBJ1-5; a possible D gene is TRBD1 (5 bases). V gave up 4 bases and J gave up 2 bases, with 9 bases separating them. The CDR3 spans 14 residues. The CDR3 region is CASSSGRGNQPQHF. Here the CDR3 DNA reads TGTGCCAGCAGTTCAGGGCGCGGCAATCAGCCCCAGCATTTT.

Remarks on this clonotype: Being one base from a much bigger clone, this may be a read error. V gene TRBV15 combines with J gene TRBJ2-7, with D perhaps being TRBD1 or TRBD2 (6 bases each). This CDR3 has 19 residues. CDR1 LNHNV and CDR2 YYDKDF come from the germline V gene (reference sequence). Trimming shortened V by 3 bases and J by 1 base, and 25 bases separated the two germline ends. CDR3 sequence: CATSRRGWGRGGKSYEQYF. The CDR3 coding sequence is TGTGCCACCAGCAGGAGGGGGTGGGGTAGGGGAGGAAAATCCTACGAGCAGTACTTC.

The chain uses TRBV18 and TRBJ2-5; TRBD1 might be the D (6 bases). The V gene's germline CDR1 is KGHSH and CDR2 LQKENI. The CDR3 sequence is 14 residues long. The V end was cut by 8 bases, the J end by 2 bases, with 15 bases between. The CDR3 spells CASHLIQGQETQYF. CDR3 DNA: TGTGCCAGCCATCTTATACAGGGTCAAGAGACCCAGTACTTC. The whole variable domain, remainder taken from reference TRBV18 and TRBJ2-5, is NAGVMQNPRHLVRRRGQEARLRCSPMKGHSHVYWYRQLPEEGLKFMVYLQKENIIDESGMPKERFSAEFPKEGPSILRIQQVVRGDSAAYFCASHLIQGQETQYFGPGTRLLVL.

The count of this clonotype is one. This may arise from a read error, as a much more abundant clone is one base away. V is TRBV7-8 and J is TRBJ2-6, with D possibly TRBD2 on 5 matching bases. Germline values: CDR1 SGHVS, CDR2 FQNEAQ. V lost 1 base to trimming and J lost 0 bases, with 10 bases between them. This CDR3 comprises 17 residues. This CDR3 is CASSLVGVISGANVLTF. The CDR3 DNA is TGTGCCAGCAGCTTAGTCGGGGTTATCTCTGGGGCCAACGTCCTGACTTTC. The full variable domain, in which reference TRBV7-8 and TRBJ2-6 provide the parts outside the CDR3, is GAGVSQSPRYKVAKRGQDVALRCDPISGHVSLFWYQQALGQGPEFLTYFQNEAQLDKSGLPSDRFFAERPEGSVSTLKIQRTQQEDSAVYLCASSLVGVISGANVLTFGAGSRLTVL.

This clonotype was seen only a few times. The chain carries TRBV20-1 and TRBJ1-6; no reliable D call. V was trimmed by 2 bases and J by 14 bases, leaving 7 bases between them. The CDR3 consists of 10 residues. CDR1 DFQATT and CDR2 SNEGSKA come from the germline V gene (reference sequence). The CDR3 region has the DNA TGCAGTGCTAGACGGGAGACCCTCCACTTT. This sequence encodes CSARRETLHF.

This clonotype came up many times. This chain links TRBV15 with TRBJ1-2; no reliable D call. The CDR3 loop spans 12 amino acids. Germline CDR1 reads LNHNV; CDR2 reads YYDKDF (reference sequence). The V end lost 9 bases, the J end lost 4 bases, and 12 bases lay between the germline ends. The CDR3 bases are TGTGCCACTTCGGCGGGTACCTATGGCTACACCTTC. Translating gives CATSAGTYGYTF.

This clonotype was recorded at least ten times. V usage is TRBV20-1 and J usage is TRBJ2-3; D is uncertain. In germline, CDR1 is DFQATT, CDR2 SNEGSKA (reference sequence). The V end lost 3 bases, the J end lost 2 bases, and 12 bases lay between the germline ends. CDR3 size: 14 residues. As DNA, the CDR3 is TGCAGTGCTAGCGCAAGAACCACCACAGATACGCAGTATTTT. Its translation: CSASARTTTDTQYF.

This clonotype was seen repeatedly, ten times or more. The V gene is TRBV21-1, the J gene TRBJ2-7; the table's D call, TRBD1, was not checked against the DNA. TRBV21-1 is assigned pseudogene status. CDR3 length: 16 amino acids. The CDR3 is CASSKELGTVQYEQYF. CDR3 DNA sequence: TGTGCCAGCAGCAAAGAGTTGGGGACAGTCCAGTACGAGCAGTACTTC.

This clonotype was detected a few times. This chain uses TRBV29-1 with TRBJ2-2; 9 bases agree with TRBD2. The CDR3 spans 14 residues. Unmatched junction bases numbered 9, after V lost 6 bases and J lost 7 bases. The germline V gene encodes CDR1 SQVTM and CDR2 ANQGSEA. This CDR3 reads CSVKAGGPVGELFF. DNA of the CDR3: TGCAGCGTCAAGGCGGGGGGGCCAGTCGGGGAGCTGTTTTTT.